This T cell receptor beta chain was sequenced in a study of T cell repertoires in cytomegalovirus infection. This clonotype was observed a few times. TCRdb independently ran MiXCR on the reads; one entry per CDR3 protein. The table shows more than 400,000 distinct CDR3 sequences, with about a quarter occurring only once. The sample consisted of PBMCs. The TCR sequence derives from a human donor in good health (CMV status not recorded). Some clones in this sample may be carry-over from other donors' samples.

The CDR3 sequence: CSSYLENTEAFF. The CDR3 region has the DNA TGCAGCTCGTACTTGGAGAACACTGAAGCTTTCTTT. The J gene is TRBJ1-1, the V gene TRBV29-1; D is undetermined. This CDR3 contains 12 residues. V was clipped by 8 bases and J by 1 base, with 11 bases between them. Looked up from germline, CDR1 is SQVTM and CDR2 is ANQGSEA.